These 22 T cell receptor beta chains share one sample of origin, sequenced in a study of Ad26.COV2.S vaccination and SARS-CoV-2 variants. Produced via immunoSEQ multiplex PCR; TCRdb's table is partial and in-frame only. Of more than 85,000 clones listed, around 82% are singletons. This specimen was peripheral blood, taken after recovery from COVID-19. The receptor set was obtained from a human donor who had recovered from COVID-19.

The gene calls are TRBV19 and TRBJ1-5; D is perhaps TRBD1 (5 bases). Trimming removed 1 base at V and 6 bases at J, with 13 bases between. CDR1 is LNHDA and CDR2 is SQIVND in the germline V gene (reference sequence). This CDR3 region has 15 residues. CDR3 residues: CASSIVPRGVQPQHF. CDR3 nucleotide sequence: TGTGCCAGTAGTATAGTTCCACGGGGGGTTCAGCCCCAGCATTTT.

The rearrangement uses TRBV18 and TRBJ1-2; D is perhaps TRBD1 (5 bases). Germline assignment: CDR1 KGHSH and CDR2 LQKENI. Trimming took off 2 bases at V and 8 bases at J, with 9 bases between the two ends. The CDR3 is 12 residues long. CDR3 residues: CASSPDSEGYTF. CDR3 nucleotides: TGTGCCAGCTCACCAGACAGCGAGGGCTACACCTTC.

The J gene is TRBJ2-3, the V gene TRBV12-3 or TRBV12-4; no firm D call. Trimming shortened V by 8 bases and J by 0 bases, and 9 bases separated the two germline ends. This CDR3 is 13 amino acids long. The chain's CDR3 is CASGVLSTDTQYF. The CDR3 DNA follows: TGTGCCAGCGGGGTCCTTAGCACAGATACGCAGTATTTT.

There are a few counts of this clone. The CDR3 coding sequence is TGTGCCAGCAGCTTAGTTCTGGGATCAACCAGGGTCTGGACTGAAGCTTTCTTT. It is translated as CASSLVLGSTRVWTEAFF. This chain connects TRBV7-9 to TRBJ1-1, with D possibly matching TRBD1 (5 bases). CDR1 is SEHNR, CDR2 FQNEAQ, per germline (reference sequence). With 1 base removed from V and 5 bases from J, the gap between germline ends came to 23 bases. The CDR3 length is 18 residues.

The J gene is TRBJ1-1, the V gene TRBV4-2; no reliable D call. Deletions cut 0 bases from V and 8 bases from J, with 13 bases between. Looked up from germline, CDR1 is LGHNA and CDR2 is YNFKEQ. CDR3 length: 14 residues. The CDR3, as DNA: TGTGCCAGCAGCCAAGACTCTATGGAGAGGGAAGCTTTCTTT. It translates to CASSQDSMEREAFF.

CDR3: CASSLEGANTDTQYF. DNA for the CDR3: TGCGCCAGCAGCTTGGAGGGGGCTAACACAGATACGCAGTATTTT. This chain joins TRBV5-1 and TRBJ2-3; 7 bases align to TRBD1. The CDR3 length is 15 residues. CDR1 is SGHRS, CDR2 YFSETQ, per germline. The V gene end was trimmed by 0 bases and the J gene end by 2 bases; junction bases not matched to a gene: 3.

The CDR3 region is CASSQKTVLPTNEKLFF. The DNA of the CDR3 is TGTGCCAGCAGCCAAAAGACGGTGCTTCCAACTAATGAAAAACTGTTTTTT. The gene calls are TRBV3-1 (or the pseudogene TRBV3-2) and TRBJ1-4, with unresolved D. Trimming stripped 2 bases from V and 0 bases from J, with 13 bases between. Germline V gives CDR1 LGHDT, CDR2 YNNKEL (reference sequence). CDR3 length: 17 amino acids.

A few counts support this clone. DNA of the CDR3: TGCGCCAGCAGCTCGGGACAGGCAGAAACTGAAGCTTTCTTT. Protein sequence: CASSSGQAETEAFF. The chain carries TRBV5-1 and TRBJ1-1; 8 bases line up with TRBD1. This CDR3 region has 14 residues. Trimming removed 3 bases from V and 5 bases from J; junction bases left unmatched: 6. Germline CDR1 SGHRS, CDR2 YFSETQ.

V and J are TRBV7-7 and TRBJ2-7; D is uncertain. Germline values: CDR1 SSHAT, CDR2 FNYEAQ (reference sequence). Deletions cut 0 bases from V and 3 bases from J, with 9 bases between. The CDR3 extends over 14 amino acids. CDR3 DNA sequence: TGTGCCAGCAGCTTAGCGATAGGGAACTACGAGCAGTACTTC. Amino acids: CASSLAIGNYEQYF.

The rearrangement joins TRBV5-4 to TRBJ2-3; 10 bases are a match to TRBD1. The CDR3 length is 19 residues. Losses at the gene ends were 3 bases for V and 5 bases for J; bases not matched to a gene: 18. Looked up from germline, CDR1 is SGHNT and CDR2 is YYREEE (reference sequence). CDR3 in DNA: TGTGCCAGCAGCTCTGGACAGGGGGTAGCGGGGTCCCGAGGAGATACGCAGTATTTT. It yields the protein CASSSGQGVAGSRGDTQYF.

This clone has just one count. J is TRBJ2-5 and V is TRBV7-6; 7 positions agree with TRBD1. This CDR3 contains 13 residues. Germline V gives CDR1 SGHVS, CDR2 FNYEAQ. The ends lost 4 bases at V and 4 bases at J; junction bases unmatched: 3. The CDR3 DNA sequence: TGTGCCAGCAGCTCGGGACAGCCAGAGACCCAGTACTTC. It specifies CASSSGQPETQYF.

This clone was found a few times. The rearrangement uses TRBV7-6 and TRBJ2-1, with 9 bases fitting TRBD2. The CDR3 is made up of 15 amino acids. Germline assignment: CDR1 SGHVS and CDR2 FNYEAQ. V trimming: 3 bases; J trimming: 9 bases; junction bases outside the gene matches: 9. The CDR3 here is CASSLGGGAPGEQFF. Here the CDR3 DNA reads TGTGCCAGCAGCTTGGGCGGGGGGGCCCCTGGTGAGCAGTTCTTC.

In its sample, this clone was seen once. J is TRBJ2-3 and V is TRBV12-3 or TRBV12-4, with D unclear. The CDR3 runs to 13 residues. Trimming removed 6 bases at V and 1 base at J, with 8 bases between. The CDR3 region has the DNA TGTGCCAGCAGCCTGTGGGGCACAGATACGCAGTATTTT. This gives the protein CASSLWGTDTQYF.

This clone appeared a few times. This chain uses TRBV7-6 with TRBJ2-3, with TRBD2 as a possible D gene (5 bases). Germline CDR1 is SGHVS and CDR2 is FNYEAQ. V dropped 3 bases and J dropped 4 bases, with 5 bases sitting between them. The CDR3 has 12 residues. CDR3 sequence reads: CASSLEADTQYF. CDR3 nucleotide sequence: TGTGCCAGCAGCTTGGAGGCAGATACGCAGTATTTT.

This clone has more than one count but fewer than ten. The chain couples TRBV5-5 to TRBJ2-3; 8 nucleotides align to TRBD1. The ends lost 0 bases at V and 5 bases at J; junction bases unmatched: 8. Germline assignment: CDR1 SGHKS and CDR2 YYEKEE (reference sequence). This CDR3 is built from 16 residues. The CDR3 DNA sequence: TGTGCCAGCAGCTTGGTTGGGACAGGACCCCAAGATACGCAGTATTTT. It encodes CASSLVGTGPQDTQYF.

The chain combines TRBV27 with TRBJ2-7, with 7 bases that match TRBD1. Trimming removed 2 bases from V and 2 bases from J; junction bases left unmatched: 12. This CDR3 contains 17 residues. The germline gives CDR1 MNHEY, CDR2 SMNVEV (reference sequence). CDR3 amino acids: CASSLSPGQRTPYEQYF. In nucleotides, the CDR3 is TGTGCCAGCAGTTTAAGTCCGGGACAGCGGACGCCCTACGAGCAGTACTTC.

This clone was seen a handful of times. The CDR3 DNA sequence: TGTGCCAGTAGTCCCATAGGGAACCCTAATGAAAAACTGTTTTTT. Its protein product is CASSPIGNPNEKLFF. The gene calls are TRBV19 and TRBJ1-4; unclear D gene. CDR1 is LNHDA, CDR2 SQIVND, per germline (reference sequence). CDR3 length: 15 amino acids. V lost 5 bases to trimming and J lost 3 bases, with 13 bases between them.

The gene calls are TRBV2 and TRBJ1-1; D ambiguous. The CDR3 has 13 amino acids. Trimming took 7 bases from V and 5 from J, leaving 14 bases between them. The germline V gene encodes CDR1 SNHLY and CDR2 FYNNEI. The CDR3 sequence: CASIVDGKTEAFF. CDR3 sequence (DNA): TGTGCCAGCATAGTGGACGGAAAAACTGAAGCTTTCTTT.

This clone was detected once. This chain uses TRBV7-6 with TRBJ1-4; possibly TRBD1 for D (5 bases). V was clipped by 3 bases and J by 8 bases, with 13 bases between them. Germline CDR1 is SGHVS and CDR2 is FNYEAQ. The CDR3 sequence is 14 residues long. The DNA for the CDR3 is TGTGCCAGCAGCTTGGGACGTCGGCGGGAAAAACTGTTTTTT. It translates to CASSLGRRREKLFF.

This chain links TRBV29-1 with TRBJ2-1; 7 nucleotides agree with TRBD2. The germline V gene has CDR1 SQVTM and CDR2 ANQGSEA. V shed 5 bases, J shed 5 bases, and the junction held 6 bases outside the gene matches. CDR3 length: 13 residues. The DNA for the CDR3 is TGCAGCGTTAGGGCTAGCGGAGACAATGAGCAGTTCTTC. Translated, it gives CSVRASGDNEQFF.

This chain connects TRBV30 to TRBJ2-1, with 12 nucleotides matching TRBD2. CDR3 length: 15 residues. Germline CDR1 GTSNPN, CDR2 SVGIG (reference sequence). V was pared by 8 bases and J by 4 bases, with 9 bases of the junction left unmatched. The CDR3 reads CARKKLAGGYNEQFF. The CDR3 DNA is TGTGCCAGAAAAAAACTAGCGGGGGGATACAATGAGCAGTTCTTC. The complete variable domain, with remaining parts taken from reference TRBV30 and TRBJ2-1, reads SQTIHQWPATLVQPVGSPLSLECTVEGTSNPNLYWYRQAAGRGLQLLFYSVGIGQISSEVPQNLSASRPQDRQFILSSKKLLLSDSGFYLCARKKLAGGYNEQFFGPGTRLTVL.

The chain combines TRBV19 with TRBJ2-2; D unresolved. Germline lookup yields CDR1 LNHDA and CDR2 SQIVND (reference sequence). The CDR3 spans 15 residues. V lost 4 bases, J lost 5 bases, and 14 bases lay in between. The CDR3 DNA reads as TGTGCCAGTAGTAAGAATGTCGGTTTAACCGGGGAGCTGTTTTTT. As protein: CASSKNVGLTGELFF.